Listed below are T cell receptor beta chains from one sample, sequenced in a study of shared clonotypes between healthy human individuals. Profiled with immunoSEQ multiplex PCR; TCRdb holds only in-frame clones, not every one. The sample lists approximately 2.1 million clones; approximately 95% were seen once. Specimen: naive CD4+ T cells from PBMCs. The origin of the receptors is a man aged 18 to 35 in good health. Some clones in this sample may be carry-over from other donors' samples. The CDR3 runs from the conserved cysteine through the conserved F or W. A D gene is named only where the DNA matches it firmly. Size values are once, few and many counts, or a class for expanded clones, and some rows have none.

size: .; D: .; V: TRBV7-9; J: TRBJ1-4; CDR3: CASSLTGFGKLFF; DNA: TGTGCCAGCAGCTTAACGGGGTTTGGAAAACTGTTTTTT
size: .; D: .; V: TRBV5-1; J: TRBJ1-5; CDR3: CASSLDGQGLNQPQHF; DNA: TGCGCCAGCAGCTTGGACGGTCAGGGCCTCAATCAGCCCCAGCATTTT
size: .; D: .; V: TRBV9; J: TRBJ2-1; CDR3: CASSVGPSGKVRANEQFF; DNA: TGTGCCAGCAGCGTAGGTCCGTCAGGGAAGGTACGGGCCAATGAGCAGTTCTTC
size: .; D: TRBD1; V: TRBV30; J: TRBJ1-5; CDR3: CAWSDRGLYNQPQHF; DNA: TGTGCCTGGAGCGACAGGGGATTGTACAATCAGCCCCAGCATTTT
size: .; D: TRBD2; V: TRBV6-4; J: TRBJ2-1; CDR3: CASSALGGRGNEQFF; DNA: TGTGCCAGCAGTGCGCTGGGCGGGAGGGGGAATGAGCAGTTCTTC
size: .; D: .; V: TRBV5-1; J: TRBJ1-5; CDR3: CASSLGGANQPQHF; DNA: TGCGCCAGCAGCTTGGGGGGGGCAAATCAGCCCCAGCATTTT
size: .; D: .; V: TRBV28; J: TRBJ2-3; CDR3: CASSSPGASTDTQYF; DNA: TGTGCCAGCAGTTCCCCCGGAGCTAGCACAGATACGCAGTATTTT
size: .; D: .; V: TRBV7-9; J: TRBJ2-7; CDR3: CASSLAAEYDEQYF; DNA: TGTGCCAGCAGCTTAGCGGCTGAATACGACGAGCAGTACTTC
size: .; D: TRBD1; V: TRBV18; J: TRBJ2-7; CDR3: CASSPETGVAYEQYF; DNA: TGTGCCAGCTCACCAGAAACAGGGGTAGCCTACGAGCAGTACTTC
size: few; D: .; V: TRBV28; J: TRBJ1-1; CDR3: CASSPLGAGENTEAFF; DNA: TGTGCCAGCAGCCCGCTAGGAGCAGGAGAGAACACTGAAGCTTTCTTT
size: .; D: TRBD1; V: TRBV5-1; J: TRBJ2-2; CDR3: CASSLGQGANTGELFF; DNA: TGCGCCAGCAGCTTGGGACAGGGGGCGAACACCGGGGAGCTGTTTTTT
size: .; D: .; V: TRBV7-9; J: TRBJ2-1; CDR3: CASSSQTRNNEQFF; DNA: TGTGCCAGCAGCTCCCAAACTAGAAACAATGAGCAGTTCTTC
size: .; D: .; V: TRBV5-1; J: TRBJ1-1; CDR3: CASSPQIGRAFF; DNA: TGCGCCAGCAGCCCGCAAATTGGCCGCGCTTTCTTT
size: .; D: .; V: TRBV6-5; J: TRBJ1-2; CDR3: CASRQGISTYGYTF; DNA: TGTGCCAGCAGACAAGGGATTTCTACCTATGGCTACACCTTC
size: .; D: .; V: TRBV2; J: TRBJ2-5; CDR3: CASSEGLSVQETQYF; DNA: TGTGCCAGCAGTGAAGGCCTCAGCGTACAAGAGACCCAGTACTTC
size: .; D: .; V: TRBV18; J: TRBJ2-7; CDR3: CASSLAEFYEQYF; DNA: TGTGCCAGCTCACTCGCGGAATTCTACGAGCAGTACTTC
size: .; D: TRBD1; V: TRBV9; J: TRBJ1-5; CDR3: CASSAGQGDQPQHF; DNA: TGTGCCAGCAGCGCAGGACAGGGTGATCAGCCCCAGCATTTT
size: .; D: TRBD2; V: TRBV6-1; J: TRBJ2-5; CDR3: CASSEANLAGHQETQYF; DNA: TGTGCCAGCAGTGAGGCGAACCTAGCGGGCCACCAAGAGACCCAGTACTTC
size: .; D: .; V: TRBV5-8; J: TRBJ2-3; CDR3: CASSSFWTGGEAQYF; DNA: TGTGCCAGCAGCTCATTTTGGACGGGCGGCGAGGCGCAGTATTTT
size: once; D: TRBD2; V: TRBV7-3; J: TRBJ2-1; CDR3: CASSRRGNGLAGVDEQFF; DNA: TGTGCCAGCAGCCGGAGGGGGAATGGACTAGCGGGAGTCGATGAGCAGTTCTTC
size: .; D: .; V: TRBV10-1; J: TRBJ2-3; CDR3: CASSESGFTDTQYF; DNA: TGCGCCAGCAGTGAGTCGGGCTTCACAGATACGCAGTATTTT
size: once; D: .; V: TRBV7-3; J: TRBJ2-1; CDR3: CASGTQNGNEQFF; DNA: TGTGCCAGCGGGACCCAAAACGGGAATGAGCAGTTCTTC
size: .; D: TRBD2; V: TRBV7-3; J: TRBJ2-7; CDR3: CASSSPGLADREQYF; DNA: TGTGCCAGCAGCTCGCCGGGACTAGCGGATCGCGAGCAGTACTTC
size: .; D: TRBD1; V: TRBV5-1; J: TRBJ1-2; CDR3: CASSSQGAAEKLLANYGYTF; DNA: TGCGCCAGCAGCTCCCAGGGGGCCGCGGAGAAACTCTTAGCTAACTATGGCTACACCTTC
size: few; D: .; V: TRBV7-9; J: TRBJ2-7; CDR3: CASSLVIADYEQYF; DNA: TGTGCCAGCAGCTTAGTAATCGCGGACTACGAGCAGTACTTC
size: .; D: .; V: TRBV15; J: TRBJ1-4; CDR3: CATSREQGTGREKLFF; DNA: TGTGCCACCAGCAGAGAACAGGGTACAGGCCGAGAAAAACTGTTTTTT
size: once; D: .; V: TRBV29-1; J: TRBJ2-7; CDR3: CSVDSGSYEQYF; DNA: TGCAGCGTTGATTCAGGGTCCTACGAGCAGTACTTC
size: few; D: TRBD1; V: TRBV2; J: TRBJ1-1; CDR3: CASLTGNMNTEAFF; DNA: TGTGCCAGTCTGACAGGGAACATGAACACTGAAGCTTTCTTT
size: .; D: .; V: TRBV7-8; J: TRBJ1-4; CDR3: CASSLTVGSTNEKLFF; DNA: TGTGCCAGCAGCTTGACAGTGGGCAGTACGAATGAAAAACTGTTTTTT
size: .; D: .; V: TRBV6-6; J: TRBJ2-7; CDR3: CASSYGGNSYEQYF; DNA: TGTGCCAGCAGTTATGGGGGGAATTCCTACGAGCAGTACTTC
size: .; D: .; V: TRBV18; J: TRBJ2-3; CDR3: CASSPTHTTDTQYF; DNA: TGTGCCAGCTCGCCCACCCATACCACAGATACGCAGTATTTT
size: .; D: .; V: TRBV4-3; J: TRBJ2-6; CDR3: CASSQDSLSGANVLTF; DNA: TGCGCCAGCAGCCAAGATTCCTTATCTGGGGCCAACGTCCTGACTTTC
size: few; D: .; V: TRBV11-2; J: TRBJ1-1; CDR3: CASRAWGEVEAFF; DNA: TGTGCCAGCAGGGCCTGGGGGGAGGTTGAAGCTTTCTTT
size: .; D: .; V: TRBV18; J: TRBJ1-1; CDR3: CASSLGGMNTEAFF; DNA: TGTGCCAGCTCACTCGGGGGGATGAACACTGAAGCTTTCTTT
size: .; D: .; V: TRBV28; J: TRBJ2-2; CDR3: CASRHDLNTGELFF; DNA: TGTGCCAGCAGACATGACCTAAACACCGGGGAGCTGTTTTTT
size: .; D: .; V: TRBV11-1; J: TRBJ2-3; CDR3: CASRDSTDTQYF; DNA: TGTGCCAGCCGGGACAGCACAGATACGCAGTATTTT
size: .; D: .; V: TRBV7-2; J: TRBJ1-5; CDR3: CASSLAYLGNQPQHF; DNA: TGTGCCAGCAGCTTAGCCTATCTCGGGAATCAGCCCCAGCATTTT
size: .; D: TRBD2; V: TRBV4-2; J: TRBJ2-3; CDR3: CASSQVHGRGSTDTQYF; DNA: TGTGCCAGCAGCCAAGTCCACGGGAGGGGTAGCACAGATACGCAGTATTTT
size: .; D: .; V: TRBV5-1; J: TRBJ2-2; CDR3: CASSLYSTGLGTGELFF; DNA: TGCGCCAGCAGCTTATATTCGACGGGCCTTGGTACCGGGGAGCTGTTTTTT
size: once; D: .; V: TRBV7-2; J: TRBJ2-2; CDR3: CASSLGPGLANTGELFF; DNA: TGTGCCAGCAGCTTAGGTCCTGGCCTCGCGAACACCGGGGAGCTGTTTTTT
size: .; D: TRBD1; V: TRBV5-4; J: TRBJ2-1; CDR3: CASSARQGLSYNEQFF; DNA: TGTGCCAGCAGCGCGCGACAGGGGCTCTCCTACAATGAGCAGTTCTTC
size: .; D: TRBD1; V: TRBV6-1; J: TRBJ1-5; CDR3: CAGQDGNNQPQHF; DNA: TGTGCCGGACAGGACGGGAACAATCAGCCCCAGCATTTT
size: .; D: TRBD1; V: TRBV6-6; J: TRBJ1-5; CDR3: CASSYEGARDQPQHF; DNA: TGTGCCAGCAGTTACGAGGGGGCGCGTGATCAGCCCCAGCATTTT
size: .; D: TRBD1; V: TRBV9; J: TRBJ1-1; CDR3: CASSDHPGGQNTEAFF; DNA: TGTGCCAGCAGCGACCACCCAGGGGGCCAGAACACTGAAGCTTTCTTT
size: .; D: .; V: TRBV10-3; J: TRBJ1-1; CDR3: CAISVAGNTEAFF; DNA: TGTGCCATCAGTGTCGCGGGGAACACTGAAGCTTTCTTT